This TCR beta chain comes out of a study of T cell repertoires in cytomegalovirus infection. The overall study: Signatures in public TCR beta sequences pointed to both CMV infection and matching HLA type.

V was trimmed by 6 bases and J by 3 bases, leaving 11 bases between them. The CDR3 contains 13 residues. CDR1 and CDR2 (germline): MNHEY, SMNVEV (reference sequence). TCRdb recomputed calls from the reads with MiXCR, one row per CDR3 protein. The data contain 750,000 to 950,000 distinct CDR3 sequences, 25% to 35% of them singletons. This clonotype has a count of ten or more. Its cognate antigen is unknown. This specimen was cultured CD8+ T cells from PBMCs, taken from culture after CMV antigen stimulation. The source of this sequence is a human donor in good health (CMV status not recorded). Some clones in this sample may be carry-over from other donors' samples. The rearrangement uses TRBV27 and TRBJ1-2, with a weak D call TRBD1 (5 bases). CDR3 in amino acids: CASRPQGYYGYTF. The CDR3 region has the DNA TGTGCCAGCAGGCCTCAGGGTTACTATGGCTACACCTTC.